This T cell receptor beta chain was sequenced for a study of regulatory T cells in long-lasting Graves disease. General study results and limits: It is possible that accuracy was reduced by the small size of the sample. Patients with persistent disease showed a bias toward TRBV28, TRBJ1-2 and TRBJ2-5.

V was pared by 6 bases and J by 2 bases, with 17 bases between. This CDR3 contains 14 residues. Germline CDR1 reads SQVTM; CDR2 reads ANQGSEA. Time point here: persistent/refractory GD, antithyroid drugs over 5 years with positive TRAb. After RNA was extracted from PBMCs, the TCR library was made from it. The authors built TCR beta libraries using iRepertoire HTBI primers and Arm-PCR of CDR3 regions. MiXCR, run by TCRdb on the multiplex PCR reads, gives a single entry per CDR3 protein. The sample carries almost 350,000 distinct CDR3 sequences, about 20% recorded once. Points on this clonotype: The antigen is not known.

Sequencing used peripheral blood mononuclear cells (PBMCs), obtained when the disease was refractory, from a patient treated with antithyroid drugs. This chain links TRBV29-1 with TRBJ2-7; weak D call: TRBD2 (6 bases). The origin of this receptor is a female donor with Graves disease. The chain's CDR3 is CSVRSVAVTYEQYF. CDR3 in DNA: TGCAGCGTGCGCTCGGTAGCGGTGACCTACGAGCAGTACTTC.